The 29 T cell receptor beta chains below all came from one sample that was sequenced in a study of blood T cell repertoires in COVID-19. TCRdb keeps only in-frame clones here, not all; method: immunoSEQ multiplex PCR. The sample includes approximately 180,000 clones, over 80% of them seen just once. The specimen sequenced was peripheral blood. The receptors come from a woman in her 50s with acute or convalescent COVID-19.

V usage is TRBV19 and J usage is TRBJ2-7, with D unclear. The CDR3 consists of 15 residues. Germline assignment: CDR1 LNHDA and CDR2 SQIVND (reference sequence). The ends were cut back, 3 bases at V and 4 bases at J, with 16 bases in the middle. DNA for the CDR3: TGTGCCAGTAGTATCACCGGGTCCCCTCGGTACGAGCAGTACTTC. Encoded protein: CASSITGSPRYEQYF.

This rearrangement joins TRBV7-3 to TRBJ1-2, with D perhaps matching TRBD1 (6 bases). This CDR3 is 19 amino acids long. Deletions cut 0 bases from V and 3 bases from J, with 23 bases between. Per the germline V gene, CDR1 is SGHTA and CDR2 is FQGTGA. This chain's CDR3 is CASSLTASGTFGNYYGYTF. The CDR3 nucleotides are TGTGCCAGCAGCTTAACCGCCTCGGGGACATTTGGGAATTACTATGGCTACACCTTC. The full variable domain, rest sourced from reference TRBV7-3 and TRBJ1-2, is GAGVSQTPSNKVTEKGKYVELRCDPISGHTALYWYRQSLGQGPEFLIYFQGTGAADDSGLPNDRFFAVRPEGSVSTLKIQRTERGDSAVYLCASSLTASGTFGNYYGYTFGSGTRLTVV.

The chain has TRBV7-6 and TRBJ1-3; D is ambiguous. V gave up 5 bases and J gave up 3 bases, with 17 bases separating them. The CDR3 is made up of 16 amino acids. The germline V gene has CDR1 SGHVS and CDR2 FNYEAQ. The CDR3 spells CASSPYGGQGGNTIYF. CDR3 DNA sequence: TGTGCCAGCAGCCCCTACGGAGGCCAAGGTGGAAACACCATATATTTT.

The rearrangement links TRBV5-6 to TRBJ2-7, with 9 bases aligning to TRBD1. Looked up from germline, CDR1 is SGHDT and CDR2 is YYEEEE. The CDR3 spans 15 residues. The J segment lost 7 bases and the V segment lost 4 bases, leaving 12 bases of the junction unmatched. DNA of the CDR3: TGTGCCAGCAGCCGGGCGGGACAGGGCCCTCCTGAGCAGTACTTC. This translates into CASSRAGQGPPEQYF. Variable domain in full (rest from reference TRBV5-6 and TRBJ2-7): DAGVTQSPTHLIKTRGQQVTLRCSPKSGHDTVSWYQQALGQGPQFIFQYYEEEERQRGNFPDRFSGHQFPNYSSELNVNALLLGDSALYLCASSRAGQGPPEQYFGPGTRLTVT.

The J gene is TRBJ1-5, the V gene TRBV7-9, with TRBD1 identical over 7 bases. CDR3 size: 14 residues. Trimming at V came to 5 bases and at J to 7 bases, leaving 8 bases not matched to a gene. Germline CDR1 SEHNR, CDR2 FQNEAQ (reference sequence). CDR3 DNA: TGTGCCAGCAGCGTCGACAGGGCCGGGCAGCCCCAGCATTTT. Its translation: CASSVDRAGQPQHF.

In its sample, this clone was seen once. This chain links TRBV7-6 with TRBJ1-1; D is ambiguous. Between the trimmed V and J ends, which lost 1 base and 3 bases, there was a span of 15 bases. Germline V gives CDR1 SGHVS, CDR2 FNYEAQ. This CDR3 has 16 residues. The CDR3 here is CASSLGSQLLDTEAFF. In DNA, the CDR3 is TGTGCCAGCAGCTTAGGCAGTCAGTTACTAGACACTGAAGCTTTCTTT.

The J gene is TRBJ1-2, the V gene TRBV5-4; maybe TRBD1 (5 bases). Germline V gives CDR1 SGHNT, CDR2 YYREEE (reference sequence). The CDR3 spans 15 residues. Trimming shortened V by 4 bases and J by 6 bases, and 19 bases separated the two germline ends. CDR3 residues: CASSPQGERLDGYTF. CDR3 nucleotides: TGTGCCAGCAGCCCTCAGGGTGAACGGCTAGATGGCTACACCTTC.

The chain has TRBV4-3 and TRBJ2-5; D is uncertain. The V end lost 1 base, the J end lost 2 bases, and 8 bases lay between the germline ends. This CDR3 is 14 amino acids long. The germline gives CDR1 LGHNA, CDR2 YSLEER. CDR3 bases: TGCGCCAGCAGCCAAGGGGCAATGCAAGAGACCCAGTACTTC. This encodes CASSQGAMQETQYF.

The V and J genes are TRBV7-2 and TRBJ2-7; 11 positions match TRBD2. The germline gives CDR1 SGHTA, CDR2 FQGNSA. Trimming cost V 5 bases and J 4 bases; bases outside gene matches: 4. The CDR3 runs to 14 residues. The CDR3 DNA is TGTGCCAGCAGCATACTAGCGGGAGCATACGAGCAGTACTTC. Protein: CASSILAGAYEQYF.

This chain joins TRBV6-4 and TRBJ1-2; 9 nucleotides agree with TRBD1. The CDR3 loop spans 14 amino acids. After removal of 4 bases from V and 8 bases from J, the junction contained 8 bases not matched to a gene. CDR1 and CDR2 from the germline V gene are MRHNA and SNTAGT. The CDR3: CASSATQGAGGYTF. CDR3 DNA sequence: TGTGCCAGCAGTGCGACACAGGGGGCTGGAGGCTACACCTTC.

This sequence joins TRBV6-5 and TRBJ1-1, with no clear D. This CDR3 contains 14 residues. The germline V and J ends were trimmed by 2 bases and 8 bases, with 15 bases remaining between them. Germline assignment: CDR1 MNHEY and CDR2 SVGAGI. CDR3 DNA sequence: TGTGCCAGCAGTTACGCCAGGAGGAAGTTGGAAGCTTTCTTT. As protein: CASSYARRKLEAFF.

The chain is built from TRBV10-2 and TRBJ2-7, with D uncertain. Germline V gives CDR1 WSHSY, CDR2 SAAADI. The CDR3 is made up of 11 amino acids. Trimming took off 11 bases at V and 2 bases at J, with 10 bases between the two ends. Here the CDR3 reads CACGGTYEQYF. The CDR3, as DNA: TGCGCCTGCGGCGGAACCTACGAGCAGTACTTC.

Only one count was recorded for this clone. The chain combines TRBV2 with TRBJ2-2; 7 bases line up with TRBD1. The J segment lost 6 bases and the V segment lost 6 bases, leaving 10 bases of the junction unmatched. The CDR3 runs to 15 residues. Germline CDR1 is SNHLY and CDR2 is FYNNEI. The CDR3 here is CASSPQGSISGELFF. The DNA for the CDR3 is TGTGCCAGCAGCCCACAGGGGTCAATTTCCGGGGAGCTGTTTTTT.

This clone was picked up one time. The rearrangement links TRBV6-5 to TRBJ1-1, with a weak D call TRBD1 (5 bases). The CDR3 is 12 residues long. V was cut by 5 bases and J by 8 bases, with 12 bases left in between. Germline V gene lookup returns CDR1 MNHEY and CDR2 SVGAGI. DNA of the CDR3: TGTGCCAGCAGTCCCCGGGGGGGGGAAGCTTTCTTT. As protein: CASSPRGGEAFF.

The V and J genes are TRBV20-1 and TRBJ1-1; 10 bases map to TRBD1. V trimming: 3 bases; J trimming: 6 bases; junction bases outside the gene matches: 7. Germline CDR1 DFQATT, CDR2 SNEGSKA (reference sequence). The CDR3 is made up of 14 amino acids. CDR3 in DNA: TGCAGTGCTAGTCCGGGACAGGGGTCCTCTGAAGCTTTCTTT. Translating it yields CSASPGQGSSEAFF.

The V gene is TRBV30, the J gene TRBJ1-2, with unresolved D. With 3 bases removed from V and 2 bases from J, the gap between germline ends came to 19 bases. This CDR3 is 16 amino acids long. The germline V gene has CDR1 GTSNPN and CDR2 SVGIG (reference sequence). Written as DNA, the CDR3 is TGTGCCTGGAGCCCTACGTGGCCAGGCTCAAACTATGGCTACACCTTC. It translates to CAWSPTWPGSNYGYTF.

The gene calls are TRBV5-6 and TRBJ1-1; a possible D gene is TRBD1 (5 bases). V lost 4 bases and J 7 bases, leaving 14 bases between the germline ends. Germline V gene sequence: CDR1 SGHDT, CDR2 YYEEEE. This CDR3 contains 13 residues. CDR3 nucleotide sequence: TGTGCCAGCAGCATGGCAGGGTCGGTTGAAGCTTTCTTT. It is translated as CASSMAGSVEAFF.

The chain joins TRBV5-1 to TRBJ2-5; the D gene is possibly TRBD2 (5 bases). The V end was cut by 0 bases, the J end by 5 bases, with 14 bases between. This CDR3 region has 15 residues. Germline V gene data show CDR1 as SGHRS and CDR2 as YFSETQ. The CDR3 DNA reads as TGCGCCAGCAGCTTGGCCGGACCCGGGATGGAGACCCAGTACTTC. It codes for CASSLAGPGMETQYF.

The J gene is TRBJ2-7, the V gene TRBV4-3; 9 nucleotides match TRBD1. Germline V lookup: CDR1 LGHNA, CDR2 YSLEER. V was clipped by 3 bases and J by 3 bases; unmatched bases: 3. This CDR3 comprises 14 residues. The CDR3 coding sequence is TGCGCCAGCAGCCACAGGACAGGGGACTACGAGCAGTACTTC. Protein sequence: CASSHRTGDYEQYF.

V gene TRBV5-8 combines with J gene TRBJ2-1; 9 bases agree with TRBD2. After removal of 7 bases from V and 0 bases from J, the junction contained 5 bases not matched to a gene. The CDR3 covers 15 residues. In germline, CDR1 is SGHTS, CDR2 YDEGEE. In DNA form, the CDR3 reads TGTGCCAGCTCTAGCGGGGATAGCTCCTACAATGAGCAGTTCTTC. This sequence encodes CASSSGDSSYNEQFF.

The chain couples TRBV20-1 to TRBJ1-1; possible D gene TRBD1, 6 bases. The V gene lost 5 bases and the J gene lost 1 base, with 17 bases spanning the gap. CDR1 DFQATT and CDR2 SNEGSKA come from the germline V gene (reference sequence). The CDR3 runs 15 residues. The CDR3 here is CSARDSLRGNTEAFF. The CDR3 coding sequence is TGCAGTGCTCGTGATAGCCTCAGGGGGAACACTGAAGCTTTCTTT.

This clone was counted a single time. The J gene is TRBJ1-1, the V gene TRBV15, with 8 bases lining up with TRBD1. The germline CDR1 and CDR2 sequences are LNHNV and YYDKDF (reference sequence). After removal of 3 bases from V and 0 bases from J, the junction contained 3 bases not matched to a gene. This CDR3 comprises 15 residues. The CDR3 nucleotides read TGTGCCACCAGCAGCGACAGGGGAATGAACACTGAAGCTTTCTTT. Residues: CATSSDRGMNTEAFF.

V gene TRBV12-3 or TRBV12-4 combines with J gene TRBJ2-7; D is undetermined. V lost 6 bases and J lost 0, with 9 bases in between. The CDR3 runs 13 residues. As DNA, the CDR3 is TGTGCCAGCAGCTTGAGCCCCTCCTACGAGCAGTACTTC. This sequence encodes CASSLSPSYEQYF.

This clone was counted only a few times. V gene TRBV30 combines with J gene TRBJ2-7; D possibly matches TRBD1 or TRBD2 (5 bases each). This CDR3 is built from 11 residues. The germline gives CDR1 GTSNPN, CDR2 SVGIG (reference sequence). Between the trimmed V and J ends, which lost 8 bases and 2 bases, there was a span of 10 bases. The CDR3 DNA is TGTGCCGGGACGGTTACCTACGAGCAGTACTTC. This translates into CAGTVTYEQYF.

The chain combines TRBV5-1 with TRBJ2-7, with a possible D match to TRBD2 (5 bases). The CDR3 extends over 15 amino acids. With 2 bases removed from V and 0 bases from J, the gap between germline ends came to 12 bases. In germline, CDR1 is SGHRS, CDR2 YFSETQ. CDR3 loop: CASSFLALGSYEQYF. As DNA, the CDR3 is TGCGCCAGCAGCTTTCTAGCTCTGGGCTCCTACGAGCAGTACTTC.

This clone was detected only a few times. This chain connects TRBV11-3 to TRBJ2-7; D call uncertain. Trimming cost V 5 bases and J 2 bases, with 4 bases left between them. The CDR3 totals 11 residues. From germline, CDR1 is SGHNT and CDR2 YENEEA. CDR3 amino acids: CASSLTYEQYF. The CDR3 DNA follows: TGTGCCAGCAGCCTAACCTACGAGCAGTACTTC.

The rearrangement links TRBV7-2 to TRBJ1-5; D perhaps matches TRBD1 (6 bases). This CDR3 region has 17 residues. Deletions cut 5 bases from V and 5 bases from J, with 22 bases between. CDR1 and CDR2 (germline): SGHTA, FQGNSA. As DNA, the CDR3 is TGTGCCAGCAGCCCAGGGAGCCGAGGGGGGGAATATCAGCCCCAGCATTTT. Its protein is CASSPGSRGGEYQPQHF.

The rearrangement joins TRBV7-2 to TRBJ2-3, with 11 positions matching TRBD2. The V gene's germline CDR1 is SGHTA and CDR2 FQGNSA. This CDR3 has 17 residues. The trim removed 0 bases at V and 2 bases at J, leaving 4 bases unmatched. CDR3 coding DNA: TGTGCCAGCAGCTTAGCGGGGACTAGCGGAGCCACAGATACGCAGTATTTT. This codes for CASSLAGTSGATDTQYF.

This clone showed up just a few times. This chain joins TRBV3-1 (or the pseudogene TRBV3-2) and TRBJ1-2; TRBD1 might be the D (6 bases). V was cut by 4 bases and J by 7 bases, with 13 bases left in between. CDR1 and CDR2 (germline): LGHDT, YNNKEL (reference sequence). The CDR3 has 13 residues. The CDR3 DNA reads TGTGCCAGCAGCCCACAGGGCCATAGTGGCTACACCTTC. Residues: CASSPQGHSGYTF.